These 9 T cell receptor beta chains originate from one sample sequenced in a study of blood T cells in healthy people across ages. A second PCR of 7 to 11 cycles used a sample-barcoded 5' primer and a J-beta primer mix. MiXCR was run by TCRdb on the 5' RACE reads, yielding one entry per CDR3 protein. The repertoire holds 650,000 to 800,000 distinct CDR3 sequences, with around 45% as singletons. The sequenced material came from blood. The receptor set was obtained from a man aged 55 to 70 in good health.

This chain links TRBV24-1 with TRBJ2-3, with 10 nucleotides matching TRBD1. Looked up from germline, CDR1 is KGHDR and CDR2 is SFDVKD. The junction had 7 bases not matched to a gene; V was cut back by 2 bases and J by 0 bases. CDR3 length: 18 residues. The CDR3 nucleotides read TGTGCCACCAGTGATTGGGACAGGGGACCCGCTAGCACAGATACGCAGTATTTT. Protein product: CATSDWDRGPASTDTQYF.

This clonotype was observed a handful of times. The chain has TRBV6-2 or TRBV6-3 and TRBJ2-1, with 7 bases that match TRBD1. The ends lost 6 bases at V and 4 bases at J; junction bases unmatched: 3. Germline loops: CDR1 MNHEY, CDR2 SVGEGT. The CDR3 has 13 residues. CDR3 sequence (DNA): TGTGCCAGCAGAATGACAGGGTACAATGAGCAGTTCTTC. Residues: CASRMTGYNEQFF.

The gene calls are TRBV20-1 and TRBJ2-1, with TRBD2 matching 9 bases. The CDR3 consists of 15 residues. Germline assignment: CDR1 DFQATT and CDR2 SNEGSKA (reference sequence). The V segment lost 1 base and the J segment 2 bases; nucleotides outside the gene matches: 3. The CDR3 region has the DNA TGCAGTGCTAGAGTGCGGGGGGGCCCCTACAATGAGCAGTTCTTC. It codes for CSARVRGGPYNEQFF.

The gene calls are TRBV20-1 and TRBJ1-2, with 10 bases that match TRBD1. Trimming at V came to 1 base and at J to 5 bases, leaving 4 bases not matched to a gene. Germline values: CDR1 DFQATT, CDR2 SNEGSKA (reference sequence). The CDR3 runs 14 residues. In nucleotides, the CDR3 is TGCAGTGCTAGAGTGGACAGGGGGGTTTATGGCTACACCTTC. This translates into CSARVDRGVYGYTF.

CDR3 DNA sequence: TGTGCCACCAGCAGAGATGCGGAGGGGGAGAGGGAGACCCAGTACTTC. It specifies CATSRDAEGERETQYF. This chain connects TRBV15 to TRBJ2-5; D may be TRBD1 or TRBD2 (6 bases each). Per germline, CDR1 LNHNV and CDR2 YYDKDF (reference sequence). V lost 0 bases to trimming and J lost 5 bases, with 16 bases between them. CDR3 length equals 16 residues.

The genes are TRBV20-1 and TRBJ2-1; D uncertain. V gave up 4 bases and J gave up 4 bases, with 5 bases separating them. Germline V gene lookup returns CDR1 DFQATT and CDR2 SNEGSKA (reference sequence). The CDR3 loop spans 11 amino acids. The CDR3 coding sequence is TGCAGTGCTAAAATATACAATGAGCAGTTCTTC. It specifies CSAKIYNEQFF.

This clonotype was seen at least ten times. This chain connects TRBV5-6 to TRBJ1-2; no clear D gene. V lost 6 bases to trimming and J lost 3 bases, with 15 bases between them. This CDR3 is built from 14 residues. Germline CDR1 SGHDT, CDR2 YYEEEE. CDR3 region: CASIPGGTDYGYTF. Here the CDR3 DNA reads TGTGCCAGCATCCCTGGCGGTACAGACTATGGCTACACCTTC.

There are a few counts of this clonotype. The chain couples TRBV5-5 to TRBJ2-6; a weak D match, TRBD2 (6 bases). V lost 6 bases and J lost 0, with 16 bases in between. The germline V gene has CDR1 SGHKS and CDR2 YYEKEE (reference sequence). This CDR3 has 17 amino acids. The DNA of the CDR3 is TGTGCCAGCACCCCCTGGGAGGACGGCTCTGGGGCCAACGTCCTGACTTTC. Its translation: CASTPWEDGSGANVLTF.

This chain uses TRBV4-1 with TRBJ2-1; D not certain. The germline gives CDR1 MGHRA, CDR2 YSYEKL. The CDR3 totals 15 residues. Deletions cut 0 bases from V and 5 bases from J, with 11 bases between. CDR3 sequence reads: CASSQEGLVNNEQFF. CDR3 DNA sequence: TGCGCCAGCAGCCAAGAAGGGCTAGTTAACAATGAGCAGTTCTTC.